This T cell receptor beta chain was profiled in a study of T cells in Graves' hyperthyroidism and ophthalmopathy. General study points: The authors' 13 V-J model separated ophthalmopathy from stable hyperthyroidism. Researchers found most expanded thyroid clonotypes above 0.001 in blood as well. Ophthalmopathy was identified by the model a median 6.5 months ahead of onset.

Amplification yielded TCR beta CDR3 regions, with RNA transcripts as the source. First-round RT-PCR targeting the TCR CDR3 was performed with the HTBI primer set. Using its own MiXCR run on the multiplex PCR reads, TCRdb lists one record per CDR3 protein. Here the sample spans about half a million distinct CDR3 sequences, roughly 20% being singletons. To note about this clonotype: The antigen is unknown.

This CDR3 comprises 16 residues. Germline V lookup: CDR1 KGHSH, CDR2 LQKENI. V lost 2 bases and J lost 7, with 17 bases in between. In making diagnoses, clinical symptoms, serum thyroxine and TRAb, thyroid ultrasound and orbital computed tomography were all used. The J gene is TRBJ2-2, the V gene TRBV18; perhaps TRBD2 as D (6 bases). The TCR was taken from a man in his late teens or twenties with Graves' hyperthyroidism. Sequencing was carried out using blood. The CDR3: CASSPGGDGEDGELFF. DNA for the CDR3: TGTGCCAGCTCACCAGGAGGGGACGGAGAGGACGGGGAGCTGTTTTTT.